This paragraph covers one TCR beta chain sequence. The target antigen is unknown. Germline V gene lookup returns CDR1 MNHEY and CDR2 SVGAGI. The CDR3 has 14 amino acids. J was trimmed by 3 bases and V by 5 bases; bases with no gene match: 4. The entry originates in a study of stem cell transplantation in POMP-related autoinflammatory disease. The wider study: Defective thymoproteasomes were hypothesized to impair CD8+ T-cell positive selection.

Profiled with immunoSEQ multiplex PCR; TCRdb holds only in-frame clones, not every one. This table has 8,000 to 10,000 clones, approximately 91% appearing once. General study findings and limits: A trend toward lower repertoire diversity and greater clonality appeared in every analyzed T-cell subset of PRAID patients. Fewer unique TRB V-J gene pairings were identified in patients with PRAID.

The specimen was CD8+ T cells from PBMCs, collected before stem cell transplantation. V gene TRBV6-5 combines with J gene TRBJ1-1; 9 bases are shared with TRBD1. The TCR comes from a human donor with POMP-related autoinflammation and immune dysregulation (PRAID). The CDR3 protein is CASSLDRGDTEAFF. Here the CDR3 DNA reads TGTGCCAGCAGTCTGGACAGGGGTGACACTGAAGCTTTCTTT.